These 8 T cell receptor beta chains came from one sample sequenced in a study of blood T cell repertoires in COVID-19. Assay used: immunoSEQ multiplex PCR; TCRdb lists only in-frame clones, some missing. Of 100,000 to 150,000 clones in the sample, around nine tenths are singletons; the top ten hold about 10%. The sequenced sample consisted of peripheral blood. The origin of the receptors is a woman aged 65 to 85 with COVID-19, enrolled during active disease.

CDR3 protein: CASSISWERPYNEQFF. The CDR3 coding sequence is TGTGCCAGTAGTATCTCGTGGGAGAGACCCTACAATGAGCAGTTCTTC. J is TRBJ2-1 and V is TRBV19; D perhaps matches TRBD2 (5 bases). Germline lookup yields CDR1 LNHDA and CDR2 SQIVND (reference sequence). CDR3 length: 16 amino acids. V gave up 3 bases and J gave up 2 bases, with 14 bases separating them.

This chain connects TRBV3-1 (or the pseudogene TRBV3-2) to TRBJ1-1; D not certain. Germline CDR1 reads LGHDT; CDR2 reads YNNKEL (reference sequence). This CDR3 region has 14 residues. V dropped 2 bases and J dropped 0 bases, with 7 bases sitting between them. The CDR3 loop reads CASSQKRLNTEAFF. The CDR3, as DNA: TGTGCCAGCAGCCAAAAGCGCTTGAACACTGAAGCTTTCTTT.

The chain uses TRBV3-1 (or the pseudogene TRBV3-2) and TRBJ2-2; D perhaps matches TRBD2 (5 bases). This CDR3 region has 17 residues. From germline, CDR1 is LGHDT and CDR2 YNNKEL (reference sequence). Trimming took 1 base from V and 5 from J, leaving 17 bases between them. The CDR3 region is CASSQGSSWVGTGELFF. The CDR3 nucleotides read TGTGCCAGCAGCCAAGGATCTAGCTGGGTTGGGACCGGGGAGCTGTTTTTT.

The chain joins TRBV5-1 to TRBJ1-6; TRBD1 is a possible D gene (5 bases). Germline V lookup: CDR1 SGHRS, CDR2 YFSETQ. This CDR3 spans 14 amino acids. Trimming removed 6 bases from V and 4 bases from J, with 11 bases in between. CDR3 DNA: TGCGCCAGCACAAGGGGATTTTATAATTCACCCCTCCACTTT. Its protein is CASTRGFYNSPLHF.

J is TRBJ1-5 and V is TRBV3-1 (or the pseudogene TRBV3-2); no clear D gene. The ends were cut back, 4 bases at V and 1 base at J, with 8 bases in the middle. The CDR3 spans 14 residues. Germline CDR1 reads LGHDT; CDR2 reads YNNKEL (reference sequence). The CDR3 DNA is TGTGCCAGCAGCCCTGGTAGAAGCAATCAGCCCCAGCATTTT. This sequence encodes CASSPGRSNQPQHF.

The chain has TRBV30 and TRBJ1-1; 8 nucleotides align to TRBD1. The germline V gene has CDR1 GTSNPN and CDR2 SVGIG (reference sequence). This CDR3 has 16 amino acids. V lost 0 bases and J lost 4; bases outside the gene matches: 10. The CDR3 bases are TGTGCCTGGAGTGTACGCAGGGGGCTCCGGGGCACTGAAGCTTTCTTT. It is translated as CAWSVRRGLRGTEAFF.

This chain joins TRBV5-1 and TRBJ2-1, with 7 bases aligning to TRBD1. From germline, CDR1 is SGHRS and CDR2 YFSETQ. There are 14 residues in the CDR3. J was trimmed by 4 bases and V by 2 bases; bases with no gene match: 3. The CDR3 loop reads CASSLDRAYNEQFF. CDR3 nucleotide sequence: TGCGCCAGCAGCTTAGACAGGGCTTACAATGAGCAGTTCTTC.

V usage is TRBV29-1 and J usage is TRBJ2-1; 13 bases match TRBD2. Germline V CDR1 and CDR2: SQVTM, ANQGSEA. Germline trimming cut 4 bases from V and 5 bases from J; bases unmatched to any gene: 5. The CDR3 extends over 15 amino acids. The DNA for the CDR3 is TGCAGCGTTGCCAGGACTAGCGGGGGACACAATGAGCAGTTCTTC. Its translation is CSVARTSGGHNEQFF.